The 16 T cell receptor beta chains below come from one sample, sequenced in a study of CD8 T cells in Susac syndrome. RNA was extracted with the RNeasy kit, and a quantity of about 0.5 to 1 ug was reverse transcribed using random hexamers. TCRdb re-analysed the immunoSEQ multiplex PCR reads in MiXCR, keeping a single row per CDR3 protein. The table has 180,000 or so distinct CDR3 sequences, more than 90% seen once. Sequencing was carried out using CD4+ T cells from PBMCs. The receptors here all came from a human donor in good health.

V and J are TRBV20-1 and TRBJ1-6, with unresolved D. This CDR3 comprises 12 residues. The V end lost 2 bases, the J end lost 8 bases, and 7 bases lay between the germline ends. Germline assignment: CDR1 DFQATT and CDR2 SNEGSKA (reference sequence). CDR3 bases: TGCAGTGCTAGACCCTTAGATTCACCCCTCCACTTT. It codes for CSARPLDSPLHF.

The rearrangement uses TRBV6-5 and TRBJ2-1; 10 bases agree with TRBD2. The CDR3 sequence is 13 residues long. Germline-derived CDR1 and CDR2 are MNHEY and SVGAGI. The junction had 3 bases not matched to a gene; V was cut back by 6 bases and J by 7 bases. This CDR3 reads CASRLAGTNEQFF. The CDR3 DNA reads TGTGCCAGCAGACTAGCGGGGACGAATGAGCAGTTCTTC.

The chain carries TRBV15 and TRBJ1-6; D gene uncertain. Germline CDR1 is LNHNV and CDR2 is YYDKDF (reference sequence). The CDR3 loop spans 15 amino acids. V gave up 1 base and J gave up 9 bases, with 13 bases separating them. CDR3 DNA sequence: TGTGCCACCAGCAGAGTTAGGAAAGGAGGTTCACCCCTCCACTTT. As protein: CATSRVRKGGSPLHF.

J is TRBJ2-2 and V is TRBV20-1; tentatively, D is TRBD2 (5 bases). Germline loops: CDR1 DFQATT, CDR2 SNEGSKA (reference sequence). V was cut by 4 bases and J by 6 bases, with 18 bases left in between. The CDR3 sequence is 15 residues long. As DNA, the CDR3 is TGCAGTGCTAAGGCCCCGCTAGCAGTAGCCGGGGAGCTGTTTTTT. This translates into CSAKAPLAVAGELFF.

The chain is built from TRBV3-1 and TRBJ2-1; 10 nucleotides line up with TRBD2. Germline-derived CDR1 and CDR2 are LGHDT and YNNKEL (reference sequence). V lost 4 bases, J lost 7 bases, and 10 bases stayed unmatched. This CDR3 spans 16 amino acids. CDR3 in amino acids: CASSPERGGLMNEQFF. CDR3 sequence (DNA): TGTGCCAGCAGCCCTGAGCGGGGGGGCTTGATGAATGAGCAGTTCTTC.

The V gene is TRBV18, the J gene TRBJ2-3; D remains unclear. Germline V lookup: CDR1 KGHSH, CDR2 LQKENI. This CDR3 contains 14 residues. V lost 2 bases to trimming and J lost 3 bases, with 9 bases between them. The CDR3 loop reads CASSPIPSTDTQYF. In DNA form, the CDR3 reads TGTGCCAGCTCACCAATACCGTCTACAGATACGCAGTATTTT. The full variable domain, completed using reference TRBV18 and TRBJ2-3, is NAGVMQNPRHLVRRRGQEARLRCSPMKGHSHVYWYRQLPEEGLKFMVYLQKENIIDESGMPKERFSAEFPKEGPSILRIQQVVRGDSAAYFCASSPIPSTDTQYFGPGTRLTVL.

The V call is TRBV7-9, the J call TRBJ2-5; 7 bases line up with TRBD1. The CDR3 has 15 residues. Germline trimming cut 5 bases from V and 0 bases from J; bases unmatched to any gene: 6. The germline V gene has CDR1 SEHNR and CDR2 FQNEAQ (reference sequence). The CDR3 coding sequence is TGTGCCAGCAGCCTTGGACAGGAGTACCAAGAGACCCAGTACTTC. Its protein product is CASSLGQEYQETQYF.

This sequence joins TRBV18 and TRBJ1-3; D is unresolved. The CDR3 has 15 amino acids. Trimming stripped 0 bases from V and 0 bases from J, with 6 bases between. Germline CDR1 is KGHSH and CDR2 is LQKENI. The CDR3 region is CASSPPGSSGNTIYF. The DNA of the CDR3 is TGTGCCAGCTCACCACCGGGGAGCTCTGGAAACACCATATATTTT.

In this sample, this clonotype turned up once. This chain connects TRBV4-3 to TRBJ2-7, with 8 positions matching TRBD1. Germline trimming cut 1 base from V and 4 bases from J; bases unmatched to any gene: 6. The CDR3 sequence is 15 residues long. Germline V gene sequence: CDR1 LGHNA, CDR2 YSLEER. CDR3 in amino acids: CASSQGSQGAYEQYF. The CDR3 DNA is TGCGCCAGCAGCCAAGGTTCGCAGGGGGCTTACGAGCAGTACTTC.

The chain has TRBV2 and TRBJ2-2; possible D gene TRBD1, 6 bases. Looked up from germline, CDR1 is SNHLY and CDR2 is FYNNEI. The ends were cut back, 7 bases at V and 4 bases at J, with 16 bases in the middle. CDR3 size: 15 residues. CDR3 residues: CASKMGHTITGELFF. Written as DNA, the CDR3 is TGTGCCAGCAAAATGGGACACACAATCACCGGGGAGCTGTTTTTT.

J is TRBJ1-2 and V is TRBV9; D not resolved. CDR3 length: 11 residues. Germline lookup yields CDR1 SGDLS and CDR2 YYNGEE. Trimming left V 6 bases short and J 6 bases short, with 9 bases between. CDR3 sequence: CASTQMDGYTF. For the CDR3, the DNA is TGTGCCAGCACCCAGATGGATGGCTACACCTTC.

The V call is TRBV29-1, the J call TRBJ2-3; D remains unclear. CDR1 and CDR2 (germline): SQVTM, ANQGSEA. CDR3 length equals 10 residues. Trimming pared 8 bases from V and 2 bases from J, leaving 5 bases between. Here the CDR3 reads CSTNTDTQYF. The CDR3 DNA reads TGCAGCACCAACACAGATACGCAGTATTTT.

This clonotype was counted a single time. This chain joins TRBV11-2 and TRBJ1-2, with TRBD1 matching 7 bases. CDR3 length equals 15 residues. Trimming removed 5 bases from V and 4 bases from J; junction bases left unmatched: 10. Germline assignment: CDR1 SGHAT and CDR2 FQNNGV. CDR3 in DNA: TGTGCCAGCAGCCCGAGGACAGGCGAGAGCTATGGCTACACCTTC. Translation: CASSPRTGESYGYTF.

The V and J genes are TRBV29-1 and TRBJ2-5; D call uncertain. Per germline, CDR1 SQVTM and CDR2 ANQGSEA. This CDR3 contains 13 residues. V gave up 8 bases and J gave up 2 bases, with 15 bases separating them. CDR3 protein: CSISSTSQETQYF. The CDR3 bases are TGCAGCATCTCGTCGACCTCACAAGAGACCCAGTACTTC. Looking up the rest from reference TRBV29-1 and TRBJ2-5 gives the full variable domain: SAVISQKPSRDICQRGTSLTIQCQVDSQVTMMFWYRQQPGQSLTLIATANQGSEATYESGFVIDKFPISRPNLTFSTLTVSNMSPEDSSIYLCSISSTSQETQYFGPGTRLLVL.

The rearrangement joins TRBV5-4 to TRBJ2-7, with a possible D match to TRBD1 (8 bases). V was cut by 4 bases and J by 3 bases, with 17 bases left in between. This CDR3 spans 15 amino acids. Germline-derived CDR1 and CDR2 are SGHNT and YYREEE (reference sequence). The CDR3 sequence is CASSPTGGTGYEQYF. CDR3 in DNA: TGTGCCAGCAGCCCCACCGGGGGGACAGGCTACGAGCAGTACTTC.

The chain is built from TRBV29-1 and TRBJ2-5; D unresolved. The CDR3 sequence is 12 residues long. V was clipped by 6 bases and J by 0 bases, with 8 bases between them. Germline CDR1 SQVTM, CDR2 ANQGSEA. CDR3 residues: CSVSRYQETQYF. In nucleotides, the CDR3 is TGCAGCGTATCCAGGTACCAAGAGACCCAGTACTTC.